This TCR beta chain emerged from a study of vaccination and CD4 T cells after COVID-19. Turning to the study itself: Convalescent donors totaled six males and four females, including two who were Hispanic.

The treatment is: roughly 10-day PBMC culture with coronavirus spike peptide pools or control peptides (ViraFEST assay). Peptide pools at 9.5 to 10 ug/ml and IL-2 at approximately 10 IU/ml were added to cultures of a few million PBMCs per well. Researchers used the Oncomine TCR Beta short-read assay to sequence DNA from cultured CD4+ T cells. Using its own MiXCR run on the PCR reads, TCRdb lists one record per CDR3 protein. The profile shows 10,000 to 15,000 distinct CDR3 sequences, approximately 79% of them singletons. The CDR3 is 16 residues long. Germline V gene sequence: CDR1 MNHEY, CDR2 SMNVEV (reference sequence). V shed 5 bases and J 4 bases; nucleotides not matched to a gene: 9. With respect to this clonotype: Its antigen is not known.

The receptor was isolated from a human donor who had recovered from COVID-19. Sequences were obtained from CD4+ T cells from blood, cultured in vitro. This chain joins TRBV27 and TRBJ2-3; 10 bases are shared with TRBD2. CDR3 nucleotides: TGTGCCAGCAGTGCCACCCTAGCGGGAGTCGCAGATACGCAGTATTTT. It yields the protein CASSATLAGVADTQYF.